This T cell receptor (beta chain) was retrieved from a study of blood T cell repertoires in COVID-19. Study background: Some COVID-19 samples were acute and others convalescent; all came from the United States, Italy and Spain. In each case, the material was cDNA or gDNA derived from T cells, B-cell-depleted T cells, or PBMCs.

This clone was recorded once. Clones were read by immunoSEQ multiplex PCR, and TCRdb kept only the in-frame ones, dropping some. This repertoire shows around 50,000 clones, around 90% found once; its top ten account for approximately 10%. V shed 6 bases, J shed 10 bases, and the junction held 8 bases outside the gene matches. Germline V gene sequence: CDR1 MNHEY, CDR2 SVGAGI. The CDR3 has 12 residues. The J gene is TRBJ1-1, the V gene TRBV6-5; 7 bases line up with TRBD1. The sequence came from a man aged 50-59 years with active COVID-19. The sample was peripheral blood. CDR3 residues: CASRMTGSRAFF. For the CDR3, the DNA is TGTGCCAGCAGAATGACAGGGTCTCGAGCTTTCTTT.